This T cell receptor beta chain was retrieved from a study of blood T cell repertoires in COVID-19. Study overall: From T cells, B-cell-depleted T cells, or PBMCs came the material, which was cDNA or gDNA.

Germline values: CDR1 SGHRS, CDR2 YFSETQ. There are 14 residues in the CDR3. V trimming: 3 bases; J trimming: 4 bases; junction bases outside the gene matches: 5. Per the authors' pipeline: Nucleated cell number was recorded as an estimate derived from reference gene primer amplification. The assay was immunoSEQ multiplex PCR, and TCRdb's table has in-frame clones only and misses some. The V and J calls and the clone size are those of that table, but D and trimming were determined from the DNA. Here the sample spans approximately 150,000 clones, roughly 84% being singletons. Enrollment of patients from Seattle took place during active infection, with longitudinal follow-up.

V gene TRBV5-1 combines with J gene TRBJ1-1; the match to TRBD1 covers 8 bases. What was sequenced was peripheral blood. This receptor was identified in a man aged 25 to 40 with COVID-19, enrolled during active disease. The CDR3 spells CASSSGGSATEAFF. CDR3 nucleotides: TGCGCCAGCAGCTCAGGGGGCTCGGCCACTGAAGCTTTCTTT.